The 14 T cell receptor beta chains given below trace back to one sample, sequenced in a study of CXCR3-negative and CXCR3-positive naive CD8 T cells. Through 5' RACE with UMI labels, the TRB cDNA libraries were prepared. TCRdb reprocessed the 5' RACE reads; each CDR3 protein has one entry and no DNA is given. This table lists about 130,000 distinct CDR3 sequences. The specimen sequenced was naive CXCR3- CD8+ T cells from blood. Specified subset: CD45RO-CCR7+CD27+CD95- naive CD8+ T cells lacking CXCR3 (TNR3-). The receptors stem from a human donor in good health. Some clones in this sample may be carry-over from other donors' samples.

V gene TRBV29-1 combines with J gene TRBJ2-7. CDR1 is SQVTM and CDR2 is ANQGSEA in the germline V gene. There are 12 residues in the CDR3. CDR3 sequence: CSVVLQNYEQYF.

The J gene is TRBJ1-5, the V gene TRBV28; TCRdb selects TRBD1, and the lack of DNA leaves this call unchecked. Germline V lookup: CDR1 MDHEN, CDR2 SYDVKM. This CDR3 has 16 residues. CDR3: CASSLSSTGGHQPQHF.

The chain joins TRBV4-3 to TRBJ2-1; TCRdb returns TRBD2, unconfirmable since there is no DNA. Germline assignment: CDR1 LGHNA and CDR2 YSLEER. The CDR3 is made up of 16 amino acids. The CDR3 protein is CASSQEFTSGGDEQFF.

The chain recombines TRBV29-1 with TRBJ2-7. The CDR3 extends over 13 amino acids. Germline-derived CDR1 and CDR2 are SQVTM and ANQGSEA. The CDR3 reads CSVVGTPSYEQYF.

The chain is built from TRBV28 and TRBJ1-6. Germline V CDR1 and CDR2: MDHEN, SYDVKM. The CDR3 covers 13 residues. The CDR3 sequence: CASSQQLNSPLHF.

V is TRBV7-9 and J is TRBJ2-7; the TCRdb D gene call, TRBD1, has no DNA to confirm it. Germline V CDR1 and CDR2: SEHNR, FQNEAQ (reference sequence). This CDR3 has 14 residues. CDR3 loop: CASRTGTGVYEQYF.

This CDR3 reads CASSLKGLTYEQYF. V usage is TRBV7-6 and J usage is TRBJ2-7. CDR1 is SGHVS, CDR2 FNYEAQ, per germline. This CDR3 comprises 14 residues.

The V and J genes are TRBV7-9 and TRBJ1-5; TCRdb designates TRBD1, a call that cannot be tested without DNA. Germline V lookup: CDR1 SEHNR, CDR2 FQNEAQ (reference sequence). This CDR3 spans 14 amino acids. The CDR3 protein is CASSLGGTNQPQHF. Variable domain in full (rest from reference TRBV7-9 and TRBJ1-5): DTGVSQNPRHKITKRGQNVTFRCDPISEHNRLYWYRQTLGQGPEFLTYFQNEAQLEKSRLLSDRFSAERPKGSFSTLEIQRTEQGDSAMYLCASSLGGTNQPQHFGDGTRLSIL.

The chain recombines TRBV29-1 with TRBJ2-1; the TRBD1 assignment by TCRdb is unverifiable without DNA. Germline-derived CDR1 and CDR2 are SQVTM and ANQGSEA. There are 12 residues in the CDR3. CDR3 amino acids: CSNTGLANEQFF.

This sequence joins TRBV7-8 and TRBJ2-3; with no DNA, the TCRdb D assignment of TRBD2 cannot be verified. This CDR3 comprises 16 residues. CDR1 and CDR2 (germline): SGHVS, FQNEAQ. CDR3 protein: CASSRLLAGGLGTQYF.

This rearrangement joins TRBV6-4 to TRBJ1-1; TCRdb's D gene call, TRBD1, goes unchecked for lack of DNA. Germline CDR1 reads MRHNA; CDR2 reads SNTAGT. This CDR3 spans 14 amino acids. CDR3 amino acids: CASSERGSFSEAFF.

The chain links TRBV7-3 to TRBJ2-7; TCRdb outputs TRBD1, but without DNA this stays unchecked. The V gene's germline CDR1 is SGHTA and CDR2 FQGTGA. The CDR3 totals 15 residues. The CDR3 is CASSSPGEGSYEQYF.

The chain links TRBV7-9 to TRBJ2-1; the D gene TCRdb calls, TRBD1, cannot be checked with no DNA. The CDR3 runs 16 residues. Germline V lookup: CDR1 SEHNR, CDR2 FQNEAQ (reference sequence). CDR3 loop: CASSSPGQGAIDEQFF. Full variable domain (outside the CDR3, taken from reference TRBV7-9 and TRBJ2-1): DTGVSQNPRHKITKRGQNVTFRCDPISEHNRLYWYRQTLGQGPEFLTYFQNEAQLEKSRLLSDRFSAERPKGSFSTLEIQRTEQGDSAMYLCASSSPGQGAIDEQFFGPGTRLTVL.

The chain couples TRBV6-2 or TRBV6-3 to TRBJ2-4; TCRdb gives TRBD1 as the D gene, but with no DNA this cannot be confirmed. Germline CDR1 MNHEY, CDR2 SVGEGT. The CDR3 runs to 17 residues. This chain's CDR3 is CASSQNAGRVPKNIQYF.